A single sample is the source of the 14 T cell receptor beta chains below, sequenced in a study of blood T cell repertoires in COVID-19. The repertoire was sequenced with immunoSEQ multiplex PCR; TCRdb's copy has only in-frame clones and lacks some. The sample yields around 340,000 clones, 85% to 90% seen once. The sample was PBMCs or T cells enriched from blood (not recorded which). The receptors come from a woman aged 30 to 39 who had been exposed to COVID-19.

V gene TRBV7-6 combines with J gene TRBJ2-1; 11 positions agree with TRBD2. Germline values: CDR1 SGHVS, CDR2 FNYEAQ. V gave up 1 base and J gave up 6 bases; unmatched junction bases: 2. The CDR3 is made up of 15 amino acids. The CDR3 DNA sequence: TGTGCCAGCAGCTTAGTGACTAGCGGGATCAATGAGCAGTTCTTC. Its translation is CASSLVTSGINEQFF.

V gene TRBV2 combines with J gene TRBJ2-7; D perhaps matches TRBD2 (6 bases). The CDR3 consists of 13 residues. Trimming shortened V by 5 bases and J by 5 bases, and 13 bases separated the two germline ends. CDR1 and CDR2 (germline): SNHLY, FYNNEI. DNA for the CDR3: TGTGCCAGCAGTCCGACTAGTCCCCACGAGCAGTACTTC. Residues: CASSPTSPHEQYF. Full variable domain (outside the CDR3, taken from reference TRBV2 and TRBJ2-7): EPEVTQTPSHQVTQMGQEVILRCVPISNHLYFYWYRQILGQKVEFLVSFYNNEISEKSEIFDDQFSVERPDGSNFTLKIRSTKLEDSAMYFCASSPTSPHEQYFGPGTRLTVT.

The CDR3 region is CASSVGADLEGYTF. The CDR3 nucleotides read TGTGCCAGCAGCGTAGGTGCGGATTTGGAAGGCTACACCTTC. The chain combines TRBV9 with TRBJ1-2; no clear D. The CDR3 contains 14 residues. V lost 0 bases and J 8 bases, leaving 14 bases between the germline ends. The germline V gene has CDR1 SGDLS and CDR2 YYNGEE.

The chain couples TRBV18 to TRBJ1-2; 10 bases line up with TRBD1. V gave up 3 bases and J gave up 5 bases; unmatched junction bases: 9. Germline V CDR1 and CDR2: KGHSH, LQKENI. There are 16 residues in the CDR3. The CDR3 sequence is CASSPETGGAGYGYTF. The CDR3, as DNA: TGTGCCAGCTCACCCGAGACAGGGGGCGCGGGATATGGCTACACCTTC.

CDR3 region: CASSYAYELAGGPDTQYF. The CDR3 region has the DNA TGCGCCAGCAGCTACGCTTATGAACTAGCGGGAGGGCCAGATACGCAGTATTTT. The chain joins TRBV5-1 to TRBJ2-3; 13 nucleotides match TRBD2. CDR1 is SGHRS and CDR2 is YFSETQ in the germline V gene. V shed 3 bases and J 4 bases; nucleotides not matched to a gene: 11. This CDR3 has 18 amino acids.

The chain has TRBV7-9 and TRBJ1-1; D is unresolved. The CDR3 is made up of 15 amino acids. Trimming stripped 5 bases from V and 4 bases from J, with 17 bases between. Germline CDR1 is SEHNR and CDR2 is FQNEAQ (reference sequence). CDR3 coding DNA: TGTGCCAGCAGCAGAATAGACTACACGGGCACTGAAGCTTTCTTT. Translation gives CASSRIDYTGTEAFF.

The J gene is TRBJ1-5, the V gene TRBV13, with a possible D match to TRBD1 (5 bases). The germline V gene has CDR1 PRHDT and CDR2 FYEKMQ (reference sequence). Trimming removed 0 bases at V and 15 bases at J, with 15 bases between. The CDR3 runs to 13 residues. CDR3 region: CASSLGQAGPRHF. As DNA, the CDR3 is TGTGCCAGCAGCTTAGGACAGGCTGGGCCACGGCATTTT.

The chain recombines TRBV4-1 with TRBJ2-7, with D possibly TRBD1 on 6 matching bases. Germline lookup yields CDR1 MGHRA and CDR2 YSYEKL. The CDR3 extends over 15 amino acids. V was clipped by 4 bases and J by 0 bases, with 13 bases between them. CDR3 in DNA: TGCGCCAGCAGCCCAGGGGCGCTAGCCTCCTACGAGCAGTACTTC. Protein product: CASSPGALASYEQYF.

V and J are TRBV4-2 and TRBJ1-2; 10 nucleotides align to TRBD1. CDR3 length equals 19 residues. From germline, CDR1 is LGHNA and CDR2 YNFKEQ. V shed 4 bases, J shed 4 bases, and the junction held 18 bases outside the gene matches. CDR3 nucleotides: TGTGCCAGCAGCCGGGAACAGCGTCGAGACAGGGGGCCGGGCTATGGCTACACCTTC. Translating gives CASSREQRRDRGPGYGYTF.

This chain joins TRBV7-2 and TRBJ2-2; 9 nucleotides agree with TRBD2. Germline CDR1 reads SGHTA; CDR2 reads FQGNSA. The CDR3 sequence is 15 residues long. V shed 4 bases and J 7 bases; nucleotides not matched to a gene: 7. Written as DNA, the CDR3 is TGTGCCAGCAGCTACGTAGCGGGAGCAATCGGGGAGCTGTTTTTT. It translates to CASSYVAGAIGELFF.

This clone occurred once. The V and J genes are TRBV19 and TRBJ1-1; 9 nucleotides match TRBD1. In germline, CDR1 is LNHDA, CDR2 SQIVND (reference sequence). CDR3 size: 16 residues. V was clipped by 5 bases and J by 1 base; unmatched bases: 8. This CDR3 reads CASSPRTGEANTEAFF. The CDR3 DNA reads as TGTGCCAGTAGTCCCAGGACAGGGGAGGCGAACACTGAAGCTTTCTTT.

The chain couples TRBV2 to TRBJ1-2; no clear D gene. Trimming shortened V by 4 bases and J by 1 base, and 7 bases separated the two germline ends. Germline V gene lookup returns CDR1 SNHLY and CDR2 FYNNEI. The CDR3 runs to 13 residues. The CDR3 protein is CASSGRVNYGYTF. As DNA, the CDR3 is TGTGCCAGCAGTGGTCGGGTTAACTATGGCTACACCTTC. Drawing the rest from reference TRBV2 and TRBJ1-2, the complete variable domain is EPEVTQTPSHQVTQMGQEVILRCVPISNHLYFYWYRQILGQKVEFLVSFYNNEISEKSEIFDDQFSVERPDGSNFTLKIRSTKLEDSAMYFCASSGRVNYGYTFGSGTRLTVV.

The gene calls are TRBV3-1 (or the pseudogene TRBV3-2) and TRBJ2-7; 11 bases agree with TRBD2. This CDR3 contains 14 residues. V shed 2 bases and J 6 bases; nucleotides not matched to a gene: 3. Germline V gene data show CDR1 as LGHDT and CDR2 as YNNKEL (reference sequence). Written as DNA, the CDR3 is TGTGCCAGCAGCCAAACTAGCGGGAGTACCGAGCAGTACTTC. Translated: CASSQTSGSTEQYF.

The rearrangement uses TRBV5-1 and TRBJ2-5, with a weak D call TRBD1 (5 bases). V dropped 0 bases and J dropped 1 base, with 13 bases sitting between them. Per germline, CDR1 SGHRS and CDR2 YFSETQ. The CDR3 totals 16 residues. The CDR3 region is CASSLDAGSPQETQYF. CDR3 nucleotides: TGCGCCAGCAGCTTGGATGCAGGGTCCCCCCAAGAGACCCAGTACTTC.